This TCR beta chain was documented in a study of shared clonotypes between healthy human individuals. Overall study context: CD8 memory received one plate per donor, CD8 naive two, CD4 memory three and CD4 naive three.

With respect to this clone: No antigen is known for it.

As defined, naive CD8 cells were CD45RO-negative and positively selected for CCR7, with terminally differentiated effector memory CD45RA+ cells excluded. The study ran the assay at deep level. Sequenced by immunoSEQ multiplex PCR; TCRdb stores in-frame clones only, minus some. Seen here are about 820,000 clones, almost 95% observed once, and the top ten hold around 24%. Overall study results and limits: Non-shared clonotypes showed lower generation probabilities than clonotypes common to all four donors. The naive CD4 repertoires of a few donors were compared, and 5% to 6.5% of clonotypes were shared.

This clonotype was obtained from a man under 40 in good health. Sample: naive CD8+ T cells sorted from blood.

This CDR3 is CASSLGTGQGEAFF. CDR3 coding DNA: TGTGCCAGCAGCTTAGGCACGGGACAGGGAGAAGCTTTCTTT. The V call is TRBV13, the J call TRBJ1-1, with TRBD1 matching over 9 bases. Germline V lookup: CDR1 PRHDT, CDR2 FYEKMQ (reference sequence). J gave up 8 bases and V 0 bases, and 4 bases lay outside the gene matches. The CDR3 has 14 residues.